The next 11 T cell receptor beta chains were all read from a single sample in a study of shared clonotypes between healthy human individuals. Measured with immunoSEQ multiplex PCR; TCRdb has only the in-frame clones, and not every one. The repertoire holds about 2,500,000 clones, with around 90% as singletons. The sample consisted of naive CD4+ T cells sorted from blood. Subset: CD45RA+ positively selected. These TCRs come from a man aged 18 to 29 in good health.

This clone was detected a few times. V gene TRBV6-1 combines with J gene TRBJ2-7; 13 positions agree with TRBD2. V lost 9 bases and J lost 10; bases outside the gene matches: 6. Germline CDR1 reads MNHNS; CDR2 reads SASEGT. This CDR3 is built from 12 residues. CDR3 in amino acids: CARVGLAGLQYF. In DNA, the CDR3 is TGTGCCAGGGTGGGACTAGCGGGACTCCAGTACTTC.

The chain employs TRBV7-2 and TRBJ2-3; 8 bases align to TRBD2. With 5 bases clipped from V and 4 bases from J, the junction kept 8 bases outside the gene matches. CDR1 SGHTA and CDR2 FQGNSA come from the germline V gene. There are 15 residues in the CDR3. CDR3 sequence: CASSDATGGPDTQYF. For the CDR3, the DNA is TGTGCCAGCAGCGACGCAACGGGAGGGCCAGATACGCAGTATTTT. Complete variable domain (other parts from reference TRBV7-2 and TRBJ2-3): GAGVSQSPSNKVTEKGKDVELRCDPISGHTALYWYRQSLGQGLEFLIYFQGNSAPDKSGLPSDRFSAERTGGSVSTLTIQRTQQEDSAVYLCASSDATGGPDTQYFGPGTRLTVL.

On this clone: The same CDR3 is also encoded by other DNA sequences in this sample. This chain links TRBV5-1 with TRBJ1-5; maybe TRBD1 (6 bases). This CDR3 is 15 amino acids long. The germline V and J ends were trimmed by 0 bases and 5 bases, with 12 bases remaining between them. Germline V gives CDR1 SGHRS, CDR2 YFSETQ. This chain's CDR3 is CASSLAGGGYQPQHF. The CDR3 DNA sequence: TGCGCCAGCAGCTTGGCCGGAGGGGGATATCAGCCCCAGCATTTT.

This chain joins TRBV6-6 and TRBJ2-2; 8 bases are a match to TRBD2. CDR1 MNHNY and CDR2 SVGAGI come from the germline V gene (reference sequence). V lost 8 bases, J lost 8 bases, and 7 bases stayed unmatched. This CDR3 comprises 13 residues. CDR3 bases: TGTGCCAGCTCCGCGGGAGGCGTAGGGGAGCTGTTTTTT. Amino acid sequence: CASSAGGVGELFF.

V gene TRBV6-6 combines with J gene TRBJ2-7; D not certain. This CDR3 has 13 residues. Germline V lookup: CDR1 MNHNY, CDR2 SVGAGI (reference sequence). The V and J ends lost 0 bases and 1 base respectively, with 4 bases between them. The CDR3 DNA is TGTGCCAGCAGTTACTCGCAGTCCTACGAGCAGTACTTC. Translation gives CASSYSQSYEQYF.

The chain is built from TRBV7-8 and TRBJ2-1; D is possibly TRBD2 (6 bases). The length of the CDR3 is 15 residues. The germline CDR1 and CDR2 sequences are SGHVS and FQNEAQ. V dropped 5 bases and J dropped 4 bases, with 15 bases sitting between them. CDR3: CASSPGTPLYNEQFF. The CDR3 DNA reads TGTGCCAGCAGCCCCGGGACTCCGCTTTACAATGAGCAGTTCTTC.

The CDR3 spells CASSLRAPGNTIYF. Here the CDR3 DNA reads TGTGCCAGCAGCTTAAGGGCGCCTGGAAACACCATATATTTT. This chain uses TRBV7-2 with TRBJ1-3, with D uncertain. V lost 2 bases and J lost 2, with 7 bases in between. The CDR3 covers 14 residues. Germline CDR1 is SGHTA and CDR2 is FQGNSA.

About this clone: At one boundary the junction diverges from the germline segment, which might be a read error. The CDR3 DNA sequence: TGCGCAAGAGAAAAACTTCGGGGACTAGCGGGAGTAACAGATACGCAGTATTTT. The encoded protein is CAREKLRGLAGVTDTQYF. J is TRBJ2-3 and V is TRBV30; TRBD2 agrees at 14 bases. Germline V gene lookup returns CDR1 GTSNPN and CDR2 SVGIG (reference sequence). The CDR3 totals 18 residues. Drawing the rest from reference TRBV30 and TRBJ2-3, the complete variable domain is SQTIHQWPATLVQPVGSPLSLECTVEGTSNPNLYWYRQAAGRGLQLLFYSVGIGQISSEVPQNLSASRPQDRQFILSSKKLLLSDSGFYLCAREKLRGLAGVTDTQYFGPGTRLTVL.

The chain employs TRBV19 and TRBJ1-6; D is perhaps TRBD1 (6 bases). Trimming shortened V by 7 bases and J by 8 bases, and 18 bases separated the two germline ends. Looked up from germline, CDR1 is LNHDA and CDR2 is SQIVND (reference sequence). The CDR3 totals 15 residues. The CDR3: CASNHPGTRDSPLHF. CDR3 DNA: TGTGCCAGTAATCACCCCGGGACAAGGGATTCACCCCTCCACTTT.

The chain has TRBV2 and TRBJ1-6; D is possibly TRBD1 (6 bases). Germline lookup yields CDR1 SNHLY and CDR2 FYNNEI. V was cut by 7 bases and J by 4 bases, with 14 bases left in between. CDR3 size: 15 residues. CDR3 loop: CASIPGAGYNSPLHF. CDR3 in DNA: TGTGCCAGCATCCCAGGGGCTGGATATAATTCACCCCTCCACTTT.

The rearrangement links TRBV18 to TRBJ1-1, with TRBD1 identical over 7 bases. The CDR3 sequence is 13 residues long. CDR1 is KGHSH, CDR2 LQKENI, per germline. The V and J ends lost 0 bases and 8 bases, in that order; junction bases with no gene match: 3. The CDR3 DNA is TGTGCCAGCTCACCACCGGGACAGCCCGAAGCTTTCTTT. Residues: CASSPPGQPEAFF.